This is a list of T cell receptor beta chains from one sample in a study of T cells in Graves' hyperthyroidism and ophthalmopathy. TCRdb passed the multiplex PCR reads through MiXCR, listing each CDR3 protein once. The sample carries 400,000 to 500,000 distinct CDR3 sequences, 12% to 15% recorded once. The specimen sequenced was blood. The receptors were sampled from a woman between 18 and 29 years old with Graves' hyperthyroidism. Each CDR3 is given with its conserved first and last residue. A D gene is named only where the DNA matches it firmly. Rows give clone size only sometimes, using once, few, many, or a class for an expanded clone.

J gene | D gene | V gene | clone size | CDR3 DNA | CDR3 protein
TRBJ2-7 | - | TRBV15 | few | TGTGCCACCAGCAGGGCTGACTACGAGCAGTACTTC | CATSRADYEQYF
TRBJ2-1 | TRBD1 | TRBV6-1 | - | TGTGCCAGCAGTGAATCGGTAGGGGGCGTGACCGATGAGCAGTTCTTC | CASSESVGGVTDEQFF
TRBJ2-7 | - | TRBV9 | few | TGTGCCAGCAGCGTGGGCGGGATCGACGAGCAGTACTTC | CASSVGGIDEQYF
TRBJ2-5 | - | TRBV7-8 | few | TGTGCCAGCAGCTTAGGGCGGTCCCAAGAGACCCAGTACTTC | CASSLGRSQETQYF
TRBJ2-3 | TRBD2 | TRBV6-1 | many | TGTGCCAGCAGTGCGCGGTCGAGCGGGACTAGCACAGATACGCAGTATTTT | CASSARSSGTSTDTQYF
TRBJ2-1 | TRBD1 | TRBV20-1 | many | TGCAGTGCTTATCCGGGACAGAGCAATGAGCAGTTCTTC | CSAYPGQSNEQFF
TRBJ2-4 | TRBD2 | TRBV12-3/TRBV12-4 | few | TGTGCCAGCAGTTTCTATGTGGGGACTAGCGGGAGGGGGATAGCCAAAAACATTCAGTACTTC | CASSFYVGTSGRGIAKNIQYF
TRBJ1-4 | TRBD1 | TRBV20-1 | - | TGCAGTGCCAGGGGGAGCTATAATGAAAAACTGTTTTTT | CSARGSYNEKLFF
TRBJ2-3 | TRBD1 | TRBV4-2 | few | TGTGCCAGCAGCCAAGTTCTTACAGGGGAAGCAACAGATACGCAGTATTTT | CASSQVLTGEATDTQYF
TRBJ2-3 | - | TRBV30 | - | TGTGCCTGGAGTCCCCTGGTTAGAGATACGCAGTATTTT | CAWSPLVRDTQYF
TRBJ2-5 | TRBD1 | TRBV28 | many | TGTGCCAGCAGTTTTCCCTTTCAGGACAGGGGGCGAGAAGAGACCCAGTACTTC | CASSFPFQDRGREETQYF
TRBJ2-5 | TRBD2 | TRBV7-3 | many | TGTGCCAGCAGCTTCGGACTAGCGGGATTCGAGACCCAGTACTTC | CASSFGLAGFETQYF
TRBJ2-1 | TRBD2 | TRBV7-8 | many | TGTGCCAGCAGCCCAGGGACTAAGCACTACAATGAGCAGTTCTTC | CASSPGTKHYNEQFF
TRBJ2-5 | TRBD2 | TRBV7-9 | - | TGTGCCAGCAGCTCGGGACTCGGGACTAGCGGGAGGGCCGGGGAGGAGACCCAGTACTTC | CASSSGLGTSGRAGEETQYF
TRBJ1-1 | - | TRBV6-1 | many | TGTGCCAGCAGTGAAGCCCCCTTTACTGAAGCTTTCTTT | CASSEAPFTEAFF
TRBJ1-4 | - | TRBV29-1 | - | TGCAGCGTTGAAGGGTACCAGGGAGTGGGGGAAAAACTGTTTTTT | CSVEGYQGVGEKLFF
TRBJ1-1 | TRBD1 | TRBV28 | many | TGTGCCGGCAGATTGCCATGGACAGGGGGCGTATTGGGCACTGAAGCTTTCTTT | CAGRLPWTGGVLGTEAFF
TRBJ2-5 | TRBD2 | TRBV9 | many | TGTGCCAGCAGCCGGGGGACTAGCGGGAGGTCGGAGACCCAGTACTTC | CASSRGTSGRSETQYF
TRBJ2-6 | TRBD1 | TRBV12-3/TRBV12-4 | few | TGTGCCAGCAGTTTAGCGTTCATGGGGACAGGGGCTTTC | CASSLAFMGTGAF
TRBJ2-2 | TRBD2 | TRBV28 | many | TGTGCCACCTCCGGGACTAGCGGGGCGAACACCGGGGAGCTGTTTTTT | CATSGTSGANTGELFF
TRBJ1-2 | - | TRBV6-6 | many | TGTGCCAGCAGTTACGCTCCGGGACACCTTAACTATGGCTACACCTTC | CASSYAPGHLNYGYTF
TRBJ1-4 | - | TRBV15 | few | TGTGCCACCAGCAGAGATCCTAATGAAAAACTGTTTTTT | CATSRDPNEKLFF
TRBJ2-7 | - | TRBV6-2/TRBV6-3 | many | TGTGCCAGCAGTTATCGGGAGTTACCCGACCGGTACTTC | CASSYRELPDRYF
TRBJ1-1 | - | TRBV5-1 | - | TGCGCCAGCAGCTTGGGCAGCACGATGAACACTGAAGCTTTCTTT | CASSLGSTMNTEAFF
TRBJ2-6 | - | TRBV5-1 | many | TGCGCCAGCAGCTCCTGGGGGCTCGGTCCTGGGGCCAACGTCCTGACTTTC | CASSSWGLGPGANVLTF
TRBJ2-1 | TRBD2 | TRBV6-1 | many | TGTGCCAGTGAACCGACTAGCGATTCCTACAATGAGCAGTTCTTC | CASEPTSDSYNEQFF
TRBJ2-7 | TRBD2 | TRBV4-1 | few | TGCGCCAGCAGCCCGGGACTAGCGGGGGGAATCGAGCAGTACTTC | CASSPGLAGGIEQYF
TRBJ2-2 | - | TRBV7-6 | many | TGTGCCAGCAGCGATGACTCCTCCTGGTCCGGGGAGCTGTTTTTT | CASSDDSSWSGELFF
TRBJ2-1 | - | TRBV12-3/TRBV12-4 | many | TGTGCCAGCAGTTTTGGGAGGGGGGCCTACAATGAGCAGTTCTTC | CASSFGRGAYNEQFF
TRBJ2-3 | TRBD2 | TRBV3-1 | few | TGTGCCAGCAGCTTAGCGGGAGAGATTGATACGCAGTATTTT | CASSLAGEIDTQYF
TRBJ2-7 | TRBD1 | TRBV20-1 | - | TGCAGTGCTATCCCTGAGACAGGGAGACTCTACGAGCAGTACTTC | CSAIPETGRLYEQYF
TRBJ2-1 | TRBD2 | TRBV12-3/TRBV12-4 | many | TGTGCCAGCAGCCCTTCGGGAGGGAGCAATGAGCAGTTCTTC | CASSPSGGSNEQFF
TRBJ2-3 | - | TRBV28 | few | TGTGCCAGCAGTTTAACGGTTGGTACGCAGTATTTT | CASSLTVGTQYF
TRBJ2-4 | - | TRBV29-1 | - | TGCAGCGCAATATCGGCGGGCGGGAAAAACATTCAGTACTTC | CSAISAGGKNIQYF
TRBJ2-3 | - | TRBV2 | many | TGTGCCAGCAGTGAAGACGGGACTAGCACAGATACGCAGTATTTT | CASSEDGTSTDTQYF
TRBJ2-7 | TRBD1 | TRBV6-1 | many | TGTGCCAGCAGTCGGGACAGGGTCAGAGAGCAGTACTTC | CASSRDRVREQYF
TRBJ1-5 | - | TRBV28 | many | TGTGCCAGCAGAGTCCACGGGTCTCAGCCCCAGCATTTT | CASRVHGSQPQHF
TRBJ2-1 | - | TRBV29-1 | - | TGCAGCGTTGTTGGACGGAGGGGCTACAATGAGCAGTTCTTC | CSVVGRRGYNEQFF
TRBJ2-2 | TRBD1 | TRBV5-5 | - | TGTGCCAGCAGCGCCCGGACAGGGGTGAACACCGGGGAGCTGTTTTTT | CASSARTGVNTGELFF
TRBJ1-2 | - | TRBV12-3/TRBV12-4 | many | TGTGCCAGCACCCTGCAGGGTTTCTATGGCTACACCTTC | CASTLQGFYGYTF
TRBJ2-3 | TRBD2 | TRBV11-2 | - | TGTGCCAGCAGCTTTTCGACTAGCGGGAGTAGCACAGATACGCAGTATTTT | CASSFSTSGSSTDTQYF
TRBJ2-3 | TRBD2 | TRBV9 | - | TGTGCCAGCAGCGTATCCCCTAGCGGGAGGATGGGAGATACGCAGTATTTT | CASSVSPSGRMGDTQYF
TRBJ2-3 | TRBD1 | TRBV5-1 | - | TGCGCCAGCAGCACGACAGGGGGCAGTGGTACAGATACGCAGTATTTT | CASSTTGGSGTDTQYF
TRBJ2-1 | - | TRBV4-1 | - | TGCGCCAGCAGCCAGGGACGGAGTGTCTACAATGAGCAGTTCTTC | CASSQGRSVYNEQFF
TRBJ2-7 | - | TRBV2 | few | TGTGCCAGCAGTGGGCGCCCCTACGAGCAGTACTTC | CASSGRPYEQYF
TRBJ1-3 | - | TRBV3-1 | - | TGTGCCAGCAGCCAAGCCAGGGGCTCTGGAAACACCATATATTTT | CASSQARGSGNTIYF
TRBJ2-5 | TRBD2 | TRBV11-2 | many | TGTGCCAGCAGCTGGAGCGGGGTCAGTTCGGAGACCCAGTACTTC | CASSWSGVSSETQYF
TRBJ2-5 | - | TRBV27 | few | TGTGCCAGCAGTTCACGACCCACCGGACCTCACAATCAAGAGACCCAGTACTTC | CASSSRPTGPHNQETQYF
TRBJ2-2 | TRBD2 | TRBV4-2 | few | TGTGCCAGCAGCCAAACTAGAGCGGGGGCGAACACCGGGGAGCTGTTTTTT | CASSQTRAGANTGELFF
TRBJ2-4 | TRBD1 | TRBV6-1 | - | TGTGCTACCGGGACAGGGAAAAACATTCAGTACTTC | CATGTGKNIQYF
TRBJ1-3 | - | TRBV7-2 | - | TGTGCCAGCAGGGTAACGGGCAGGAGCTCTGGAAACACCATATATTTT | CASRVTGRSSGNTIYF
TRBJ2-1 | - | TRBV5-1 | many | TGCGCCAGCAGCGCCGATGAGGGCTACAATGAGCAGTTCTTC | CASSADEGYNEQFF
TRBJ2-3 | - | TRBV27 | many | TGTGCCAGCAGTCTTAGCGTACCCAGCACAGATACGCAGTATTTT | CASSLSVPSTDTQYF
TRBJ2-2 | - | TRBV6-1 | - | TGTGCCAGCAGAGTCCTAGGGATGGGGAGAACCGGGGAGCTGTTTTTT | CASRVLGMGRTGELFF
TRBJ1-5 | TRBD1 | TRBV7-3 | - | TGTGCCAGCAGCCAGACAGGGGGCAAAGGCAATCAGCCCCAGCATTTT | CASSQTGGKGNQPQHF
TRBJ2-4 | - | TRBV9 | few | TGTGCCAGTGCAACGGGGGATAAAAACATTCAGTACTTC | CASATGDKNIQYF
TRBJ2-1 | TRBD2 | TRBV20-1 | - | TGCAGTGCTAGAGATTGGGGTACAGCGGGATTTGGGTTTGAGCAGTTCTTC | CSARDWGTAGFGFEQFF
TRBJ1-2 | - | TRBV2 | many | TGTGCCAGCAGTCCCGGATTCAACTATGGCTACACCTTC | CASSPGFNYGYTF
TRBJ2-3 | TRBD2 | TRBV5-6 | many | TGTGCCAGCACCCTGACTAGCGGTTTCACAGATACGCAGTATTTT | CASTLTSGFTDTQYF
TRBJ2-7 | TRBD2 | TRBV27 | many | TGTGCCAGCAGTTGGACTAGCGGCGTCTCCTACGAGCAGTACTTC | CASSWTSGVSYEQYF